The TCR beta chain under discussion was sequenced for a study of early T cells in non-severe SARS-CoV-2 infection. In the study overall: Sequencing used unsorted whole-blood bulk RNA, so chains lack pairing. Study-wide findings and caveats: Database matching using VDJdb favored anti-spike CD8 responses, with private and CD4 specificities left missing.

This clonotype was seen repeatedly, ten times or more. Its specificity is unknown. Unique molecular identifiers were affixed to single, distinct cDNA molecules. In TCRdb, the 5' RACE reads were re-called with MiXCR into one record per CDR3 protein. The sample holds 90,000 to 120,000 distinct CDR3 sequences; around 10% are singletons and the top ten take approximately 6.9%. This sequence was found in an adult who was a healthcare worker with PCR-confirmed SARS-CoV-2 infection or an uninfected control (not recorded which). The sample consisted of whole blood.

The CDR3: CASRPGGPAYEQYF. The CDR3, as DNA: TGTGCCAGCAGACCAGGGGGCCCAGCCTACGAGCAGTACTTC. This chain links TRBV12-3 or TRBV12-4 with TRBJ2-7, with 8 bases matching TRBD1. The CDR3 is made up of 14 amino acids. V lost 6 bases, J lost 2 bases, and 6 bases stayed unmatched.